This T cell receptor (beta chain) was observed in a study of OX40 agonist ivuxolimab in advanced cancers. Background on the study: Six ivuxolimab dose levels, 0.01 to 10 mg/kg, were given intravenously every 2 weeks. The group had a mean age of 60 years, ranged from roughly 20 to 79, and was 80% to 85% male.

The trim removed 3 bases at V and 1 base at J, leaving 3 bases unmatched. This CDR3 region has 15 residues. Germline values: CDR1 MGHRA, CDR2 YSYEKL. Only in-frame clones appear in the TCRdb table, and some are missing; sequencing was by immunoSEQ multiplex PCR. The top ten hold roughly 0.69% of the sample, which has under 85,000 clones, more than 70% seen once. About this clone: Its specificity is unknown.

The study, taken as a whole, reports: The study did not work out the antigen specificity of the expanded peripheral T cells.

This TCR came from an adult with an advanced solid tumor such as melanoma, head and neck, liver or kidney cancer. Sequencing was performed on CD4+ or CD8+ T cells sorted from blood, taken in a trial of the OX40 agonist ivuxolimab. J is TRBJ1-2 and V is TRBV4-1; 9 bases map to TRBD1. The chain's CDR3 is CASSQGQGYNYGYTF. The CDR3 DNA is TGCGCCAGCAGCCAGGGACAGGGCTATAACTATGGCTACACCTTC.